The entry that follows covers one TCR beta chain sequence. As yet, its antigen is unknown. The CDR3 covers 15 residues. Trimming removed 0 bases from V and 2 bases from J, with 10 bases in between. Germline lookup yields CDR1 SQVTM and CDR2 ANQGSEA. This sample is drawn from a study of cytomegalovirus exposure and HLA in healthy donors. Whole-study findings and limits: Later on, an analysis showed TCR association rates differing by HLA locus, with DRB1 the most and HLA-C the fewest.

It was with 60 Vbeta and 13 Jbeta primers that the PCR ran. Using immunoSEQ multiplex PCR, the repertoire was profiled, and TCRdb retains in-frame clones only, with some absent. The sample carries some 98,000 clones, around a tenth recorded once. Specimen: PBMCs. The source is a man aged 50 or older in good health and CMV-seropositive. The rearrangement links TRBV29-1 to TRBJ2-2; D not certain. In nucleotides, the CDR3 is TGCAGCGTTGAAGACTTAGACAAAAACACCGGGGAGCTGTTTTTT. Its translation: CSVEDLDKNTGELFF.